Each of the 14 T cell receptor beta chains below was sequenced from the same sample in a study of cytomegalovirus exposure and HLA in healthy donors. PCR was performed using 60 Vbeta and 13 Jbeta primers. Only in-frame clones appear in the TCRdb table, and some are missing; sequencing was by immunoSEQ multiplex PCR. The sample records 77,000 or so clones, over 70% being singletons. The sequencing input was PBMCs. These receptors were obtained from a middle-aged man in good health and CMV-seronegative.

The V and J genes are TRBV19 and TRBJ2-1; TRBD2 matches 8 bases. The germline V gene encodes CDR1 LNHDA and CDR2 SQIVND (reference sequence). Losses at the gene ends were 3 bases for V and 3 bases for J; bases not matched to a gene: 4. The CDR3 contains 15 residues. The CDR3 sequence: CASSIQRELYNEQFF. Written as DNA, the CDR3 is TGTGCCAGTAGTATCCAGCGGGAGCTCTACAATGAGCAGTTCTTC.

This clone came up a few times. CDR3 in amino acids: CASSIDRGRQGNQPQHF. As DNA, the CDR3 is TGTGCCAGTAGTATAGACAGGGGGCGTCAGGGCAATCAGCCCCAGCATTTT. This chain joins TRBV19 and TRBJ1-5; 8 bases map to TRBD1. Germline V gene lookup returns CDR1 LNHDA and CDR2 SQIVND (reference sequence). The CDR3 loop spans 17 amino acids. The junction had 6 bases not matched to a gene; V was cut back by 0 bases and J by 2 bases.

This rearrangement joins TRBV6-1 to TRBJ1-3, with unresolved D. The CDR3 extends over 14 amino acids. Germline CDR1 MNHNS, CDR2 SASEGT. V lost 8 bases to trimming and J lost 4 bases, with 15 bases between them. The CDR3 spells CASVNSGEGNTIYF. The CDR3 DNA reads as TGTGCCAGCGTAAACAGCGGTGAGGGAAACACCATATATTTT.

The CDR3 spells CATSPDRNNEKLFF. For the CDR3, the DNA is TGTGCCACCTCTCCAGACAGAAACAATGAAAAACTGTTTTTT. This chain joins TRBV2 and TRBJ1-4; the D gene is possibly TRBD1 (5 bases). Germline lookup yields CDR1 SNHLY and CDR2 FYNNEI. This CDR3 has 14 amino acids. V shed 10 bases and J shed 5 bases, with 17 bases lying between them.

This sequence joins TRBV18 and TRBJ1-3, with unresolved D. Trimming removed 5 bases at V and 2 bases at J, with 7 bases between. The CDR3 has 13 amino acids. CDR1 is KGHSH and CDR2 is LQKENI in the germline V gene. DNA for the CDR3: TGTGCCAGCTCATATAATCCTGGAAACACCATATATTTT. Its protein product is CASSYNPGNTIYF.

The chain couples TRBV6-5 to TRBJ2-6, with D possibly being TRBD1 (5 bases). This CDR3 comprises 15 residues. Trimming removed 6 bases from V and 1 base from J, with 10 bases in between. The germline gives CDR1 MNHEY, CDR2 SVGAGI. CDR3 DNA sequence: TGTGCCAGCAGGGTTCAGGGATCTGGGGCCAACGTCCTGACTTTC. Its protein product is CASRVQGSGANVLTF.

CDR3 sequence reads: CASSQGLGSTEAFF. The DNA for the CDR3 is TGTGCCAGCAGCCAAGGACTGGGTAGCACTGAAGCTTTCTTT. The rearrangement uses TRBV14 and TRBJ1-1, with D uncertain. Trimming removed 1 base from V and 4 bases from J, with 10 bases in between. The CDR3 is made up of 14 amino acids. Germline loops: CDR1 SGHDN, CDR2 FVKESK.

V gene TRBV19 combines with J gene TRBJ1-6; tentative D call: TRBD1 (6 bases). Per the germline V gene, CDR1 is LNHDA and CDR2 is SQIVND (reference sequence). With 5 bases removed from V and 5 bases from J, the gap between germline ends came to 16 bases. The CDR3 is 16 residues long. The CDR3, as DNA: TGTGCCAGTAGTCTGGGTGGCAGGGGTAATAATTCACCCCTCCACTTT. It yields the protein CASSLGGRGNNSPLHF.

The chain couples TRBV10-3 to TRBJ2-6, with D possibly matching TRBD2 (6 bases). Germline V lookup: CDR1 ENHRY, CDR2 SYGVKD. The CDR3 contains 14 residues. The ends were cut back, 7 bases at V and 0 bases at J, with 7 bases in the middle. CDR3 coding DNA: TGTGCCATCACGCGGGGCTCTGGGGCCAACGTCCTGACTTTC. It translates to CAITRGSGANVLTF.

The V call is TRBV10-3, the J call TRBJ2-7, with a weak D call TRBD1 (6 bases). CDR3 length equals 14 residues. Germline assignment: CDR1 ENHRY and CDR2 SYGVKD. Trimming removed 0 bases at V and 6 bases at J, with 12 bases between. The CDR3 loop is CAISESTGLGEQYF. The CDR3 coding sequence is TGTGCCATCAGTGAGTCGACAGGTCTAGGCGAGCAGTACTTC.

V is TRBV18 and J is TRBJ2-5; 7 positions match TRBD1. Germline V gene sequence: CDR1 KGHSH, CDR2 LQKENI. J was trimmed by 4 bases and V by 2 bases; bases with no gene match: 4. The CDR3 loop spans 14 amino acids. The CDR3 protein is CASSPENRGETQYF. The CDR3 DNA follows: TGTGCCAGCTCACCAGAAAACAGGGGAGAGACCCAGTACTTC.

This chain links TRBV4-1 with TRBJ2-7; tentative D call: TRBD2 (5 bases). The CDR3 is 16 residues long. Trimming removed 1 base from V and 3 bases from J, with 16 bases in between. The germline V gene has CDR1 MGHRA and CDR2 YSYEKL. Here the CDR3 reads CASSQGPGGGFYEQYF. The CDR3, as DNA: TGCGCCAGCAGCCAAGGCCCAGGTGGAGGATTCTACGAGCAGTACTTC.

The genes are TRBV7-8 and TRBJ1-4, with 9 bases matching TRBD1. J was trimmed by 8 bases and V by 5 bases; bases with no gene match: 6. The germline V gene has CDR1 SGHVS and CDR2 FQNEAQ. The CDR3 sequence is 14 residues long. The CDR3 reads CASSTRQGGEKLFF. The DNA for the CDR3 is TGTGCCAGCAGCACCCGACAGGGGGGGGAAAAACTGTTTTTT.

The CDR3 here is CASTWAGTGIFHEQYF. The CDR3 nucleotides read TGTGCCAGCACGTGGGCTGGGACAGGGATTTTCCACGAGCAGTACTTC. The chain links TRBV28 to TRBJ2-7; 9 bases align to TRBD1. V trimming: 7 bases; J trimming: 5 bases; junction bases outside the gene matches: 15. CDR1 and CDR2 (germline): MDHEN, SYDVKM. The CDR3 is 16 residues long.